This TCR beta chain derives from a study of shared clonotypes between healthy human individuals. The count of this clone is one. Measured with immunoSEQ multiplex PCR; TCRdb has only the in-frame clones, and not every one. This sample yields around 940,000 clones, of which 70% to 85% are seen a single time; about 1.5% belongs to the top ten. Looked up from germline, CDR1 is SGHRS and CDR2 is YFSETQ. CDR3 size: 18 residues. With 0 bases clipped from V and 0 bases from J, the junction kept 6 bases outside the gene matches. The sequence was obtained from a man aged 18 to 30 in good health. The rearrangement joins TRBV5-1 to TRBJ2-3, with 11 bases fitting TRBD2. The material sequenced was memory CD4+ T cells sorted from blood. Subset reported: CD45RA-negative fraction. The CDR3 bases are TGCGCCAGCAGCTTGGCTAGCGGGGGGCTTTCTAGCACAGATACGCAGTATTTT. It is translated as CASSLASGGLSSTDTQYF.